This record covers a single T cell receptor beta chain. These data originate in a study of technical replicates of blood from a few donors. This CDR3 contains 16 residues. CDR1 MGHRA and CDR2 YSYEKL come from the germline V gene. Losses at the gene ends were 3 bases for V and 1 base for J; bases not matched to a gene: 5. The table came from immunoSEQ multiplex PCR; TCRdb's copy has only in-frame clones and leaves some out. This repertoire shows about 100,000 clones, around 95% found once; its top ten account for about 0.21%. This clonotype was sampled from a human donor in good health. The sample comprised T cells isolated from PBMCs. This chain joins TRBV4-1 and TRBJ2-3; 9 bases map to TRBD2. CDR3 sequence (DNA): TGCGCCAGCAGCCACGGCGGGAGGGACGGCACAGATACGCAGTATTTT. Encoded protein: CASSHGGRDGTDTQYF.